The source of this T cell receptor beta chain is a study of shared clonotypes between healthy human individuals. Germline V lookup: CDR1 LNHDA, CDR2 SQIVND (reference sequence). Trimming cost V 8 bases and J 6 bases, with 13 bases left between them. The CDR3 contains 12 residues. Study-wide results and limits: A handful of donors shared 4.5% to 6.5% of their naive CD4 clonotypes.

Per the authors' pipeline: ImmunoSEQ junction-only sequences lacked quality scores, so their filtering differed. Profiled with immunoSEQ multiplex PCR; TCRdb holds only in-frame clones, not every one. That table gives V, J and clone size, and the DNA gave D and trimming. The sample includes 500,000 to 700,000 clones, around 96% seen only once; the top ten take about 0.11%. A remark on this clone: Antigen unknown.

CD8 cells classed as naive were CD45RO-negative and positively selected for CCR7, excluding terminally differentiated effector memory CD45RA+ cells. The receptor was isolated from a woman between 25 and 40 years old in good health. The chain joins TRBV19 to TRBJ1-1, with D perhaps matching TRBD1 (5 bases). The sample was naive CD8+ T cells sorted from blood. CDR3 residues: CASRDFEAEAFF. CDR3 nucleotides: TGTGCCAGTCGGGACTTTGAGGCTGAAGCTTTCTTT.